This T cell receptor (beta chain) is drawn from a study of beta chain features in type 1 diabetes. This clone was observed a handful of times. Every single donor gave one heparinised blood draw, and these averaged roughly 100 mL. Sequenced material consisted of expressed TCRB transcripts (all of the isolated RNA was reverse transcribed). For naive, central memory and regulatory T cell samples, reads averaged roughly 3.5 million. Profiling relied on immunoSEQ multiplex PCR, and the TCRdb table lists in-frame clones only, not all of them. Among around 240,000 clones listed, 55% to 70% were seen once. The germline V gene encodes CDR1 ENHRY and CDR2 SYGVKD. Trimming took 6 bases from V and 4 from J; bases not matched to a gene: 2. This CDR3 is built from 12 residues.

The V call is TRBV10-3, the J call TRBJ1-2; 7 bases agree with TRBD1. The receptor was derived from a man younger than 40 in good health. The material sequenced was naive CD4+ T cells from blood. CDR3 loop: CAISDRVYGYTF. CDR3 DNA sequence: TGTGCCATCAGCGACAGGGTCTATGGCTACACCTTC.